This T cell receptor (beta chain) was captured in a study of blood T cell repertoires in COVID-19. This clone was seen a handful of times. Authors' analysis steps: The authors estimated nucleated cell counts from reference gene primer amplification. Assay used: immunoSEQ multiplex PCR; TCRdb lists only in-frame clones, some missing. From that table come the V and J calls and clone size; the DNA was used to work out D and trimming. The sample shows 250,000 to 350,000 clones, roughly 89% of them seen only once. The CDR3 runs 14 residues. From germline, CDR1 is SGDLS and CDR2 YYNGEE. V lost 0 bases and J 9 bases, leaving 13 bases between the germline ends.

This rearrangement joins TRBV9 to TRBJ1-5; the D is unclear. The sample was PBMCs or T cells enriched from blood (not recorded which). The TCR comes from a woman aged 18-29 years with acute COVID-19. CDR3 loop: CASSVEDARGPQHF. The CDR3 DNA is TGTGCCAGCAGCGTAGAGGACGCCCGGGGGCCCCAGCATTTT.